The present entry profiles one TCR beta chain with its context. Its antigen target is currently unknown. Per-nucleotide qualities are absent, and no much larger clonotype sits a single base away. The time point label, as the study defines it: baseline before first vaccination. Vaccinee samples were obtained from the UK trials COV001 and COV002, which included a single-blind randomized controlled phase 2/3 trial of AZD1222 (ChAdOx1 nCoV-19) in healthy adults. For TCRbeta chain sequencing, PBMC samples from trial participants were taken at day 0 and at day 28 after the second dose. Inclusive of the bounding cysteine and phenylalanine, the CDR3 is 19 residues long. The sequence is cut down to CDR3 DNA, 57 bases in frame from base 1. In the germline V gene, CDR1 corresponds to ENHRY and CDR2 to SYGVKD. The V end loses 6 bases and the J end loses 7 bases, and a stretch of 31 bases separates them. The CDR3 regions of human TCRbeta chains were subjected to immunosequencing. The authors' analysis ran thus. Repertoire TCRs were checked for matches against a reference library of SARS-CoV-2-specific TCRs that had been generated using the MIRA antigen-specificity platform. Breadth meant the fraction of unique TCRs that were SARS-CoV-2-associated, whereas depth meant the fraction of total T cells that were SARS-CoV-2-associated. Using the MIRA data, each spike-specific TCR was mapped to the spike region that the TCR reacts to and placed in a CD4 or CD8 class. Log10-transformed breadth and depth values were compared by one-way ANOVA with Sidak's multiple comparisons tests. TCRdb retrieved this table from immuneACCESS and kept in-frame rearrangements only. Not all clones are present; in checked studies, unresolved V genes account for under half, and no reason is known for the remainder. From that table come the V and J calls and clone size; the DNA was used to work out D and trimming. This sample lists 100,000 to 150,000 clones; roughly 90% were detected once. The top ten clones comprise 1.5% of the sample.

These data originate in a study of T cell responses to AZD1222 COVID-19 vaccine (dated by TCRdb to the early 2020s). Looking at the study overall: AZD1222 recipients with second doses at about 4 weeks or about 12 weeks were pooled, because spike-specific TCR depth and breadth did not differ between schedules. TCR sequencing covered more than 230 trial participants: some 210 given two doses of AZD1222 and some 25 given two doses of MenACWY control vaccine. Trial participants were enrolled into age subgroups of 18-55, 56-69 and 70-plus years, which contained approximately 150, 28 and 58 TCR-sequenced participants, respectively.

The research as a whole found: Participants were mostly white British and included more females than males, and it was suggested by the authors that clonal diversity may have been underestimated. The 56-69-year group was small, and its depth increase did not reach significance, likely because of low power. Only 5 to 7 AZD1222 recipients were SARS-CoV-2 seropositive at baseline, limiting conclusions about previously exposed vaccinees. Because no day 14 peak-response samples were available, the repertoires could be characterized only after the peak T cell response. Vaccine-associated CD4 TCRs spanned the whole spike protein, with dominant responses in regions 160-218 and 743-854. Spike-specific TCR breadth and depth rose significantly after two AZD1222 doses compared with day 0 and with MenACWY recipients. Reportedly, close to half of the unique spike-specific TCRs recognized epitopes lying outside the regions that are mutated in the B.1.351 and B.1.1.7 variants.

The chain uses TRBV10-3 and TRBJ1-5, with the D gene too uncertain to name. The input for sequencing was peripheral blood, taken on day 0 of AZD1222 vaccination. The clonotype comes from an adult in good health. The nucleotide sequence reads as follows: TGTGCCATCAGCCAAACGTCTGAGGGTACGGGGTCTTTTGAACAGCCCCAGCATTTT. The encoded protein is CAISQTSEGTGSFEQPQHF.